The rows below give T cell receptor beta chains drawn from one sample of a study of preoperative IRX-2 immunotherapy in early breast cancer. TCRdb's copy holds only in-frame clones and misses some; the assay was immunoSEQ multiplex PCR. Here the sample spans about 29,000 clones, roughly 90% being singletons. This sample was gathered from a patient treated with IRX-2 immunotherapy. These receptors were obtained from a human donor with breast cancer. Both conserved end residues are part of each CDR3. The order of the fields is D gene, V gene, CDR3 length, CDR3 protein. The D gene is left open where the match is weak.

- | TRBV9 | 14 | CASSVVPDTGELFF
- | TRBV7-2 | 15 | CASSPDPRSGNTIYF
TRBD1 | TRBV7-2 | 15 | CASSLDRGKHNEQFF
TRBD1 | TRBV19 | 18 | CASSIGGTEVGYNSPLHF
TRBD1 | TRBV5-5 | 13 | CASSTGVATEAFF
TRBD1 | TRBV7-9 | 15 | CASSLAGQGFSPLHF
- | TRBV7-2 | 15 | CASSLWAGPYNEQFF
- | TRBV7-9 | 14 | CASRPLGNTGELFF
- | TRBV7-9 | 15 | CASSHGGSGANVLTF
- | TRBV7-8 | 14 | CASSPSRSGNTIYF
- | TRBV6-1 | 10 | CASGLTEQYF
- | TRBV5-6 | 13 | CASSSQGKGEAFF
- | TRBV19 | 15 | CASIRRGPNTGELFF
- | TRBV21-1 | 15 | CASSKGLSSYNEQFF
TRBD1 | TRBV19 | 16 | CASTTGTATNTGELFF
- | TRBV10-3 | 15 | CAISDQLSSGNTIYF
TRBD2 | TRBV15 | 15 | CATSGSGPSYNEQFF
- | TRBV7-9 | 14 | CASSSISSYNEQFF
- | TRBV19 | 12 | CASRFRNTEAFF
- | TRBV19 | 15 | CASSATPNRVPEAFF
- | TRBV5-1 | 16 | CASSLDAPDRLMGYTF
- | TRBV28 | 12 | CASSFGVYEQYF
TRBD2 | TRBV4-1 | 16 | CASSQVRGGAQETQYF
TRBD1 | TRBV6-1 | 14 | CASISDREWGGYTF
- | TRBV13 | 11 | CASRRSGEQYF
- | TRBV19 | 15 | CASSTLTGLSQPQHF
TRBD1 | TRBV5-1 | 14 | CASSPDRGGYEQYF
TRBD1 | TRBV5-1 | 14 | CASRGDSPNQPQHF
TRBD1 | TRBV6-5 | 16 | CASSFGQGLRANVLTF
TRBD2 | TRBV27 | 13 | CASRGLGTDTQYF
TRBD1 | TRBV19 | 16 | CASSLHRTGRVVYAFF
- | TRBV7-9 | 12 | CASRSPNNEQFF
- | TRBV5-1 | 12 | CASREQQYGYTF
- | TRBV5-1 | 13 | CASSERVASEQYF
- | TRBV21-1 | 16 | CASSTTGVRGYTEAFF
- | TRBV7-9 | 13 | CASSLEWYNEQFF
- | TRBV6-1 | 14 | CASSEYFGGYEQYF
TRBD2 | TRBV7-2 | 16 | CASSNSRTSFQETQYF
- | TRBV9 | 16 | CASSVGLGGGINEQFF
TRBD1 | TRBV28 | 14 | CASSGADRVAGYTF
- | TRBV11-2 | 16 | CASSLDTGSGANVLTF
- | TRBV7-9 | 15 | CASSSSPSLYNEQFF
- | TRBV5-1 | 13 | CATREGGRDTQYF
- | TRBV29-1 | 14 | CSSTRGGPETEAFF
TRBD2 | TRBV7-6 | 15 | CASSPPGLADNEQFF
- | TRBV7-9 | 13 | CASSLGETPEQFF
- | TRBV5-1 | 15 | CASSLGGLDNQPQHF
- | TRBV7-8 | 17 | CASSLAIKGMSNQPQHF
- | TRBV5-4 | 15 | CASSLDPGLVTEAFF
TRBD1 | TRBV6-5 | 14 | CASNWGQGKNTIYF
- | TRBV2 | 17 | CASSVVTGTRTTGELFF